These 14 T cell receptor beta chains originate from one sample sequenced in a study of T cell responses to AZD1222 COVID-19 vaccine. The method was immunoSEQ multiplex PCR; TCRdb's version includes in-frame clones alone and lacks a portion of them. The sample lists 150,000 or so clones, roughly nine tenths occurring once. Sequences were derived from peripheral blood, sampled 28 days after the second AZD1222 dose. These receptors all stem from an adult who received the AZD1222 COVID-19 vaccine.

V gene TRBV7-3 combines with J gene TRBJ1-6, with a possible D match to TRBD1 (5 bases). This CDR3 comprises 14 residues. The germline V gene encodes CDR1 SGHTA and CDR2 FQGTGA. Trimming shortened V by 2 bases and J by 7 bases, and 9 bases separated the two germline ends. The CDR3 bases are TGTGCCAGCAGCTTACGGGCAGGGAATTCACCCCTCCACTTT. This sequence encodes CASSLRAGNSPLHF.

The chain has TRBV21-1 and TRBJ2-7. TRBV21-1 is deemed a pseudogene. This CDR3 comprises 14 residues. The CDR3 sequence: CASSKLRAILEQYF. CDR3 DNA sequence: TGTGCCAGCAGCAAATTACGGGCAATCTTGGAGCAGTACTTC.

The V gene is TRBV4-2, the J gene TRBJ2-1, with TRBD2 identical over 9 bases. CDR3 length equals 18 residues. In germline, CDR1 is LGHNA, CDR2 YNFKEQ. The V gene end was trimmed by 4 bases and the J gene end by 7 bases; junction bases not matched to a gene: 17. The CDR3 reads CASSPVGRGSGGTNEQFF. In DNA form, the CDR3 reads TGTGCCAGCAGCCCAGTGGGCCGGGGAAGCGGGGGGACTAATGAGCAGTTCTTC.

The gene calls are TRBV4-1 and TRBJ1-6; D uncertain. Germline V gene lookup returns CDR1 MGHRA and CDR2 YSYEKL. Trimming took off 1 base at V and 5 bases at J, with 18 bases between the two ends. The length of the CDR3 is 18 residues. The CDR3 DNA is TGCGCCAGCAGCCAAGCCCCCGGTATGGATCGCGATAATTCACCCCTCCACTTT. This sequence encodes CASSQAPGMDRDNSPLHF.

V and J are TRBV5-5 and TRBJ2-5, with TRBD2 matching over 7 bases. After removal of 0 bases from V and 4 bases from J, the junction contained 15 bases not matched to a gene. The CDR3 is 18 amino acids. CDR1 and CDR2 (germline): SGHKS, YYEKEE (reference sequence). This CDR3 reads CASSLGASVGREGETQYF. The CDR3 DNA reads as TGTGCCAGCAGCTTGGGAGCAAGCGTGGGAAGGGAGGGAGAGACCCAGTACTTC. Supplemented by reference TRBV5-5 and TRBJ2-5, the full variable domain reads DAGVTQSPTHLIKTRGQQVTLRCSPISGHKSVSWYQQVLGQGPQFIFQYYEKEERGRGNFPDRFSARQFPNYSSELNVNALLLGDSALYLCASSLGASVGREGETQYFGPGTRLLVL.

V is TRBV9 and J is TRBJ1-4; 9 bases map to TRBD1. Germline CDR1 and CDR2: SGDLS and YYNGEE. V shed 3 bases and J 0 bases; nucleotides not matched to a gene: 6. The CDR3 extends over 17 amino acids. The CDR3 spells CASSARTGDPTNEKLFF. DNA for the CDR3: TGTGCCAGCAGCGCTAGGACAGGGGATCCAACTAATGAAAAACTGTTTTTT.

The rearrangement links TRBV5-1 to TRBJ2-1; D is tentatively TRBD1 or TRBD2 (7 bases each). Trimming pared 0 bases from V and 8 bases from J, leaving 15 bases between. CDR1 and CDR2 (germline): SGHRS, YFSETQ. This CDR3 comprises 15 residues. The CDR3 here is CASSLVGRGQDEQFF. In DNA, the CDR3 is TGCGCCAGCAGCTTGGTAGGGAGGGGGCAGGATGAGCAGTTCTTC.

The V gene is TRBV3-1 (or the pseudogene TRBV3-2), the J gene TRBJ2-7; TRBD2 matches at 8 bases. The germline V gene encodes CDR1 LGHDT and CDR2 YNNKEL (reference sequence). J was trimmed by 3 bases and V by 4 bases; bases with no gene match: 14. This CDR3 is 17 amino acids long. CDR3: CASSPTKVGLVIYEQYF. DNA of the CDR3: TGTGCCAGCAGCCCGACCAAGGTGGGACTAGTCATCTACGAGCAGTACTTC.

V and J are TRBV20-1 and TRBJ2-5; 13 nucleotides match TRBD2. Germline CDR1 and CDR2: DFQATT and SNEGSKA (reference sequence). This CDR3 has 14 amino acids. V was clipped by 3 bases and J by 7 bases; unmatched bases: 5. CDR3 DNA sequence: TGCAGTGCTAGTGTGACTAGCGGGGGGCGGACCCAGTACTTC. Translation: CSASVTSGGRTQYF.

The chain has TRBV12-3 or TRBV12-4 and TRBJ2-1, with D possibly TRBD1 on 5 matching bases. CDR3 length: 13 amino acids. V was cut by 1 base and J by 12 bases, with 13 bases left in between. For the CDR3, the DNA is TGTGCCAGCAGTTTAGGGAAGGGGCTTAGGCAGTTCTTC. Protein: CASSLGKGLRQFF.

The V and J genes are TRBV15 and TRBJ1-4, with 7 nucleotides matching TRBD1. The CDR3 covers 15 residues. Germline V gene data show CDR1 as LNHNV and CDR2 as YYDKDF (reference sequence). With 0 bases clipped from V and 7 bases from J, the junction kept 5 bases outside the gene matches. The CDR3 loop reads CATSRDPAGGEKLFF. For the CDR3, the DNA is TGTGCCACCAGCAGAGATCCGGCAGGGGGTGAAAAACTGTTTTTT.

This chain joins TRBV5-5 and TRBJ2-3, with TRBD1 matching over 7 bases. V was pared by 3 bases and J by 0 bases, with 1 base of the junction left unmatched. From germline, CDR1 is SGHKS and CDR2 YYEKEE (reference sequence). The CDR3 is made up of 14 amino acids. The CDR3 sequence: CASSWDRSTDTQYF. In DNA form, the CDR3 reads TGTGCCAGCAGCTGGGACAGAAGCACAGATACGCAGTATTTT.

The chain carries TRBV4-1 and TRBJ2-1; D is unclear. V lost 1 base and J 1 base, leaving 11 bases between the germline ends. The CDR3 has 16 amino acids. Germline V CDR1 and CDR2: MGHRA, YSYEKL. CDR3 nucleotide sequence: TGCGCCAGCAGCCAAGGGATAGCATTTTCCTACAATGAGCAGTTCTTC. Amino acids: CASSQGIAFSYNEQFF.

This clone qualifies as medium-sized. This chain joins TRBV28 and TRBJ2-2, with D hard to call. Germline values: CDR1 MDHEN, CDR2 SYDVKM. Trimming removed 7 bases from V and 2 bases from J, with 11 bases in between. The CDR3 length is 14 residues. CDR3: CASNLNGNTGELFF. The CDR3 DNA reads TGTGCCAGCAACCTTAATGGCAACACCGGGGAGCTGTTTTTT.